The 6 T cell receptor beta chains below come from one sample, sequenced in a study of control samples from healthy donors and cancer patients. Method: immunoSEQ multiplex PCR; TCRdb's copy keeps in-frame clones and lacks some. Of tens of thousands of clones detected, around nine tenths appear once; the ten largest clones hold less than 6.5%. Specimen: PBMCs. Receptors were obtained from a man in his sixties with colorectal cancer.

CDR3 sequence (DNA): TGTGCCAGCAGCTTAGATCCGGGGGCCTCCTACAATGAGCAGTTCTTC. It yields the protein CASSLDPGASYNEQFF. The V and J genes are TRBV11-2 and TRBJ2-1, with D perhaps given as TRBD1 or TRBD2 (6 bases each). Germline-derived CDR1 and CDR2 are SGHAT and FQNNGV. The V gene lost 0 bases and the J gene lost 0 bases, with 9 bases spanning the gap. There are 16 residues in the CDR3.

The chain is built from TRBV19 and TRBJ1-5; D unclear. This CDR3 comprises 16 residues. V shed 1 base and J shed 0 bases, with 10 bases lying between them. Germline CDR1 reads LNHDA; CDR2 reads SQIVND (reference sequence). CDR3 DNA: TGTGCCAGTAGTATAGTCGGGCACCTTAGCAATCAGCCCCAGCATTTT. Translating it yields CASSIVGHLSNQPQHF.

V usage is TRBV10-3 and J usage is TRBJ2-7, with 9 bases fitting TRBD2. The CDR3 has 16 amino acids. The J segment lost 0 bases and the V segment lost 2 bases, leaving 5 bases of the junction unmatched. Per germline, CDR1 ENHRY and CDR2 SYGVKD. CDR3 bases: TGTGCCATCAGTGAGGGGAGCGGGGGGAGCTCCTACGAGCAGTACTTC. Amino acid sequence: CAISEGSGGSSYEQYF.

This sequence joins TRBV7-9 and TRBJ2-7; D gene unclear. The germline V gene encodes CDR1 SEHNR and CDR2 FQNEAQ (reference sequence). V was cut by 5 bases and J by 6 bases, with 11 bases left in between. This CDR3 comprises 12 residues. The CDR3 region is CASSPQTGEQYF. The CDR3 region has the DNA TGTGCCAGCAGCCCACAAACCGGCGAGCAGTACTTC.

In this sample, this clone turned up once. V gene TRBV4-2 combines with J gene TRBJ2-1; TRBD1 matches at 11 bases. The CDR3 runs 16 residues. Unmatched junction bases numbered 9, after V lost 3 bases and J lost 8 bases. Germline values: CDR1 LGHNA, CDR2 YNFKEQ. The CDR3: CASSQGGTGGSDEQFF. The CDR3 region has the DNA TGTGCCAGCAGCCAGGGCGGGACAGGGGGTAGCGATGAGCAGTTCTTC.

This clone was counted between two and nine times. The gene calls are TRBV14 and TRBJ2-7, with 11 nucleotides matching TRBD2. The CDR3 extends over 15 amino acids. Looked up from germline, CDR1 is SGHDN and CDR2 is FVKESK. V lost 3 bases to trimming and J lost 3 bases; unmatched junction nucleotides: 4. In DNA form, the CDR3 reads TGTGCCAGCAGCCAGGGCGGACTAGCGGGCTACGAGCAGTACTTC. Protein sequence: CASSQGGLAGYEQYF.